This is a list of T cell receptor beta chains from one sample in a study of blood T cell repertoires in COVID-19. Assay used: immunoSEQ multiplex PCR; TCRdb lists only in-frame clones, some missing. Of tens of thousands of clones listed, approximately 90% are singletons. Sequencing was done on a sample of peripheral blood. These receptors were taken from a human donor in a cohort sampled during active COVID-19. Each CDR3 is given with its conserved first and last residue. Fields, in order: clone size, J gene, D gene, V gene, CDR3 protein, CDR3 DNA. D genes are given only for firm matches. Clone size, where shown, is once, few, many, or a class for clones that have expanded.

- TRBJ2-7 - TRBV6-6 CASSYSLRYEQYF TGTGCCAGCAGTTACTCCCTGAGGTACGAGCAGTACTTC
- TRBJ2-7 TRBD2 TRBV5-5 CASSLAGTSGGAYEQYF TGTGCCAGCAGCCTAGCCGGGACTAGCGGGGGGGCCTACGAGCAGTACTTC
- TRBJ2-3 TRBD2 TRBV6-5 CASRDSGGPTDTQYF TGTGCCAGCAGGGATAGCGGGGGGCCCACAGATACGCAGTATTTT
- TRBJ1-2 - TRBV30 CAWRYRGGFYGYTF TGTGCCTGGAGGTATAGGGGAGGCTTCTATGGCTACACCTTC
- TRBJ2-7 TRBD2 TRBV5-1 CASSPGGGGDEQYF TGCGCCAGCAGCCCCGGCGGCGGGGGGGACGAGCAGTACTTC
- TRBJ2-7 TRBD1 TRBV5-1 CASSLAPGQGAGEQYF TGCGCCAGCAGCTTGGCCCCGGGACAGGGGGCGGGGGAGCAGTACTTC
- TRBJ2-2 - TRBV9 CASSPLTGELFF TGTGCCAGCAGCCCCCTCACCGGGGAGCTGTTTTTT
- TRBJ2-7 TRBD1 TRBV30 CAWMGSQGEYF TGTGCCTGGATGGGATCTCAGGGGGAGTACTTC
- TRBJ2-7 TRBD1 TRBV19 CASSFGTGGYEQYF TGTGCCAGTAGTTTCGGGACAGGGGGCTACGAGCAGTACTTC
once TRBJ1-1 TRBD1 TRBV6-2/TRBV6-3 CASSPDRVTEAFF TGTGCCAGCAGTCCCGACAGGGTGACTGAAGCTTTCTTT
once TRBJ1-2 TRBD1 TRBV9 CASSVGQGVNYGYTF TGTGCCAGCAGCGTTGGACAGGGGGTTAACTATGGCTACACCTTC
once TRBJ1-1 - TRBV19 CASNVGGSEAFF TGTGCCAGTAATGTTGGAGGAAGTGAAGCTTTCTTT
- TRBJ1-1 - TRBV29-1 CSGGEAFVTEAFF TGCAGCGGCGGGGAGGCTTTTGTCACTGAAGCTTTCTTT
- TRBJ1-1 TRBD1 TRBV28 CASSLSRGRVTEAFF TGTGCCAGCAGTTTAAGTAGGGGGCGGGTCACTGAAGCTTTCTTT
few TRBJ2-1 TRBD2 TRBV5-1 CASSMFGGGAKNEQFF TGCGCCAGCAGTATGTTTGGCGGGGGGGCAAAGAATGAGCAGTTCTTC
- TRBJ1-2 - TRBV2 CASRGSGSAGYTF TGTGCCAGCAGAGGTTCCGGGTCGGCTGGCTACACCTTC
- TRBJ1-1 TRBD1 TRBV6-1 CASSETRGTEAFF TGTGCCAGCAGTGAAACCAGGGGGACTGAAGCTTTCTTT
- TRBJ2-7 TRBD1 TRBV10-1 CASNLTGDPYEQYF TGCGCCAGCAACCTAACAGGGGACCCCTACGAGCAGTACTTC
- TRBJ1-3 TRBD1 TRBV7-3 CASSLGTGTNTIYF TGTGCCAGCAGCTTAGGGACAGGGACGAACACCATATATTTT
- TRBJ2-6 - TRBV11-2 CASSLNAGPLSGANVLTF TGTGCCAGCAGCTTAAATGCGGGGCCCCTCTCTGGGGCCAACGTCCTGACTTTC
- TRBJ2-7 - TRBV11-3 CASSQGGSYEQYF TGTGCCAGCAGCCAGGGGGGCTCCTACGAGCAGTACTTC
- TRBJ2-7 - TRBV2 CASSPQGGDVYEQYF TGTGCCAGCAGTCCTCAAGGGGGGGACGTCTACGAGCAGTACTTC
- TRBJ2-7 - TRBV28 CASSLVADYEQYF TGTGCCAGCAGTTTGGTGGCAGACTACGAGCAGTACTTC
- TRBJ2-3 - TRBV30 CAWVDRSTRDTQYF TGTGCCTGGGTGGACAGAAGTACCCGAGATACGCAGTATTTT
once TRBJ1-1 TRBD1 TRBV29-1 CSVEVRLRGDREAFF TGCAGCGTTGAAGTTAGATTGAGGGGGGACAGAGAAGCTTTCTTT
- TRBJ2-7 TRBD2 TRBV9 CASSAGLAGSYEQYF TGTGCCAGCAGCGCAGGACTAGCGGGGTCCTACGAGCAGTACTTC
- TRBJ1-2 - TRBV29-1 CSVADGRGYGYTF TGCAGCGTTGCGGACGGGAGGGGCTATGGCTACACCTTC
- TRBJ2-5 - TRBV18 CASSPLPIHRAQYF TGTGCCAGCTCACCACTGCCAATCCACAGGGCCCAGTACTTC
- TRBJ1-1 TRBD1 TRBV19 CASSMVAQGNKAFF TGTGCCAGTAGTATGGTCGCACAGGGGAATAAGGCTTTCTTT
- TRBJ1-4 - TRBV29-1 CSVGISGDNEKLFF TGCAGCGTTGGGATATCGGGGGATAATGAAAAACTGTTTTTT
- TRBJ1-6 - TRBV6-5 CASHGVRTVNSPLHF TGTGCCAGCCATGGGGTACGGACAGTTAATTCACCCCTCCACTTT
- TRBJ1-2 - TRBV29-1 CSVSGGGYTF TGCAGCGTTAGCGGGGGGGGCTACACCTTC
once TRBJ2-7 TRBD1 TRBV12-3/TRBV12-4 CASSHGTGYEQYF TGTGCCAGCAGCCACGGGACAGGGTACGAGCAGTACTTC
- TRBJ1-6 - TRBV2 CASRRVELHF TGTGCCAGTCGACGGGTAGAACTCCACTTT
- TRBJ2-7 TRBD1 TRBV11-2 CASSSPRTGTYEQYF TGTGCCAGCAGCTCCCCCCGGACAGGGACCTACGAGCAGTACTTC
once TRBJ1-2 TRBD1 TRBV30 CAWSVGTGGAGYGYTF TGTGCCTGGAGTGTCGGAACAGGGGGCGCGGGGTATGGCTACACCTTC
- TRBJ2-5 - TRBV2 CASSGTVEIWETQYF TGTGCCAGCAGTGGGACAGTCGAGATTTGGGAGACCCAGTACTTC
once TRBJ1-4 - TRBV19 CASSMNRELFF TGTGCCAGTAGTATGAATAGAGAACTGTTTTTT
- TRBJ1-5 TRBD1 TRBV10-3 CAIKQGIHSNQPQHF TGTGCCATCAAACAGGGGATACATAGCAATCAGCCCCAGCATTTT
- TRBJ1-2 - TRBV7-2 CASSPRGGVRGYTF TGTGCCAGCAGCCCCAGAGGGGGGGTTAGGGGCTACACCTTC
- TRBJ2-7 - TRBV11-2 CASTLGRDRILYEQYF TGTGCCTCAACCCTCGGCAGGGATAGGATCCTCTACGAGCAGTACTTC
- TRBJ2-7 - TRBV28 CASTRRAQYF TGTGCCAGCACGCGCAGGGCACAGTACTTC
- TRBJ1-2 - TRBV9 CASSGRGDDGYTF TGTGCCAGCAGCGGCAGAGGAGATGACGGCTACACCTTC
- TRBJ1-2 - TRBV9 CASSVSSGYGYTF TGTGCCAGCAGCGTATCTAGCGGCTATGGCTACACCTTC
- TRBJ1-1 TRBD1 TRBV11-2 CASSFGTGGSGTEAFF TGTGCCAGCAGCTTTGGGACAGGGGGGAGTGGGACTGAAGCTTTCTTT
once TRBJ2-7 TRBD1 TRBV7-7 CASSPTGAPYEQYF TGTGCCAGCAGCCCCACAGGGGCCCCCTACGAGCAGTACTTC
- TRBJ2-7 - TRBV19 CASSVNTGYEQYF TGTGCCAGTAGTGTCAACACGGGCTACGAGCAGTACTTC
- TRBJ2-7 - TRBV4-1 CASSQAATLAAYEQYF TGCGCCAGCAGCCAAGCCGCGACTCTAGCAGCCTACGAGCAGTACTTC
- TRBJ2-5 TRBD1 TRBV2 CASGWTGGSRAETQYF TGTGCCAGCGGATGGACAGGGGGTAGTCGAGCAGAGACCCAGTACTTC
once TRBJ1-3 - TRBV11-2 CASSLDRYGSGNTIYF TGTGCCAGCAGCTTAGATCGATACGGCTCTGGAAACACCATATATTTT
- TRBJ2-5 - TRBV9 CASSVAGETQYF TGTGCCAGCAGCGTAGCGGGTGAGACCCAGTACTTC
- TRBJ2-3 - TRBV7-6 CASSIRGGRLPDTQYF TGTGCCAGCAGCATACGAGGGGGTCGGCTACCAGATACGCAGTATTTT
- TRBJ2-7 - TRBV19 CASGQPNYEQYF TGTGCCAGTGGACAACCCAACTACGAGCAGTACTTC
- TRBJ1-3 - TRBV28 CASSITGTIYF TGTGCCAGCAGCATTACCGGCACCATATATTTT
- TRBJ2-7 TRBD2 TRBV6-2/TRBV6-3 CASSYSILAGAPLNEQYF TGTGCCAGCAGTTACTCGATACTAGCGGGGGCCCCTCTAAACGAGCAGTACTTC
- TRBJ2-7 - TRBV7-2 CASSLVVGEYEQYF TGTGCCAGCAGCTTAGTTGTCGGAGAATACGAGCAGTACTTC
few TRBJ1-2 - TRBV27 CASSLSGRGSGYTF TGTGCCAGCAGTTTATCGGGTAGGGGCAGTGGCTACACCTTC
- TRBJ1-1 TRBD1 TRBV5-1 CASSAPTGGKGDTEAFF TGCGCCAGCAGTGCTCCAACAGGGGGCAAGGGTGACACTGAAGCTTTCTTT
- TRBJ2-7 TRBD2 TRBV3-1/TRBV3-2 CASSQGQGRDSGDSYEQYF TGTGCCAGCAGCCAAGGTCAGGGGAGAGATAGCGGGGACTCCTACGAGCAGTACTTC
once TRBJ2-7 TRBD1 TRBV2 CASSEMRAGGGEQYF TGTGCCAGCAGTGAAATGAGGGCAGGGGGCGGGGAGCAGTACTTC